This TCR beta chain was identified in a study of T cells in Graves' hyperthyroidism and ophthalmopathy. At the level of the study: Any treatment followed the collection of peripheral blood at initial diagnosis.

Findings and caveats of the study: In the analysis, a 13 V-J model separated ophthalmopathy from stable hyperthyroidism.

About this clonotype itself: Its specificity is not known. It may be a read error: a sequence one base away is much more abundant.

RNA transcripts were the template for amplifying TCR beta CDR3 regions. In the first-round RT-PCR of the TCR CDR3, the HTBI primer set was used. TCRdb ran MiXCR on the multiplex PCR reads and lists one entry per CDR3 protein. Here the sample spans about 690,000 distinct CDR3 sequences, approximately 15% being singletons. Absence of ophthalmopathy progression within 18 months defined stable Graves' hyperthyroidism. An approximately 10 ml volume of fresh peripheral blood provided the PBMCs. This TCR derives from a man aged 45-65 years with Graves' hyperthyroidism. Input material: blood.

The DNA for the CDR3 is TGTGCCAGTGCCTCGGCTAGCGGACAGCACAATGAGCAGTTCTTC. Its translation is CASASASGQHNEQFF. The rearrangement links TRBV28 to TRBJ2-1; TRBD2 is a possible D gene (7 bases). The length of the CDR3 is 15 residues. The V and J ends lost 9 bases and 5 bases respectively, with 20 bases between them. Germline loops: CDR1 MDHEN, CDR2 SYDVKM.